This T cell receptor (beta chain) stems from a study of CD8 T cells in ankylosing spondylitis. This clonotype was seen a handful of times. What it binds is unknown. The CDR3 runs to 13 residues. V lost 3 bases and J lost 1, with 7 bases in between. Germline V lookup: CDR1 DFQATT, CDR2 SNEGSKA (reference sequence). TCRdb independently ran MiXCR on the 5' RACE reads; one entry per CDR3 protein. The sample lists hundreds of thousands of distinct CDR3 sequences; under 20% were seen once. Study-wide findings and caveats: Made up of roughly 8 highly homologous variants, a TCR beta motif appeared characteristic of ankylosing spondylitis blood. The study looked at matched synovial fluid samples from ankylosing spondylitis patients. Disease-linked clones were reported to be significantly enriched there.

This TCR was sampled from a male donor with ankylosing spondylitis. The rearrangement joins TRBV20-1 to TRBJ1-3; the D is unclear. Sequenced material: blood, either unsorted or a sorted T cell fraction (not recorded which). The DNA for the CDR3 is TGCAGTGCTAGTGACATATCTGGAAACACCATATATTTT. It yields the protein CSASDISGNTIYF.